Below, one T cell receptor (beta chain) is given with its context. TCRdb re-called the 5' RACE reads through MiXCR, storing one row per CDR3 protein. Of some 60,000 distinct CDR3 sequences in the sample, roughly 30% were seen once. The V gene's germline CDR1 is LGHDT and CDR2 YNNKEL (reference sequence). The CDR3 totals 14 residues. Losses at the gene ends were 4 bases for V and 3 bases for J; bases not matched to a gene: 5. This chain uses TRBV3-1 with TRBJ2-5; 7 bases map to TRBD1. This clonotype originated in a female donor with breast cancer. The sequenced sample consisted of tumor-infiltrating naive CD4+ T cells sorted from the breast tumor. Sample subset: naive CD4+ T cells, CD4+CD45RA+CD25-. CDR3: CASSPTGPKETQYF. CDR3 sequence (DNA): TGTGCCAGCAGCCCGACAGGGCCCAAAGAGACCCAGTACTTC.